The clone carrying this T cell receptor beta chain was observed a handful of times. Antigen specificity is unknown. The study ran its PCR with 60 Vbeta and 13 Jbeta primers. The repertoire was sequenced with immunoSEQ multiplex PCR; TCRdb's copy has only in-frame clones and lacks some. This table holds approximately 150,000 clones, 80% to 90% found once. Germline V gene sequence: CDR1 MDHEN, CDR2 SYDVKM. The CDR3 spans 16 residues. J lost 0 bases, V lost 5 bases, and 6 bases had no gene match. The sample comes from a study of cytomegalovirus exposure and HLA in healthy donors. Study-level findings and limits: Researchers reported that a few CMV-associated chains were confirmed in vitro as CMV antigen-specific. A prior analysis recorded that most TCR beta V segments were productive about 90% or about 30% of the time. Overall, 164 TCR beta chains were annotated as cytomegalovirus-associated. Later on, a genetic analysis was performed. It linked a missense variant in DCLRE1C with V- and J-gene trimming of TCR beta.

The TCR was taken from a boy aged 2 to 10 in good health and CMV-seronegative. V gene TRBV28 combines with J gene TRBJ2-3, with 9 bases fitting TRBD2. The sequenced sample consisted of PBMCs. DNA for the CDR3: TGTGCCAGCAGTCCGGAACTAGCGGGTAGCACAGATACGCAGTATTTT. Translating gives CASSPELAGSTDTQYF.